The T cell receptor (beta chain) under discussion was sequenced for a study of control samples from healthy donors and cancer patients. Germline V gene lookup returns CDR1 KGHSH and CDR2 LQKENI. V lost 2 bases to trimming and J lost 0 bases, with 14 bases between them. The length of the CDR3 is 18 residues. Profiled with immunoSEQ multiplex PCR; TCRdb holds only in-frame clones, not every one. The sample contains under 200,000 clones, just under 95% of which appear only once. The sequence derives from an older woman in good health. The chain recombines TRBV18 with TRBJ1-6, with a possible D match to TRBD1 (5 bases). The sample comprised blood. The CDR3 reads CASSPLAGGDSYNSPLHF. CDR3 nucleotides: TGTGCCAGCTCACCATTGGCGGGGGGAGACTCCTATAATTCACCCCTCCACTTT.